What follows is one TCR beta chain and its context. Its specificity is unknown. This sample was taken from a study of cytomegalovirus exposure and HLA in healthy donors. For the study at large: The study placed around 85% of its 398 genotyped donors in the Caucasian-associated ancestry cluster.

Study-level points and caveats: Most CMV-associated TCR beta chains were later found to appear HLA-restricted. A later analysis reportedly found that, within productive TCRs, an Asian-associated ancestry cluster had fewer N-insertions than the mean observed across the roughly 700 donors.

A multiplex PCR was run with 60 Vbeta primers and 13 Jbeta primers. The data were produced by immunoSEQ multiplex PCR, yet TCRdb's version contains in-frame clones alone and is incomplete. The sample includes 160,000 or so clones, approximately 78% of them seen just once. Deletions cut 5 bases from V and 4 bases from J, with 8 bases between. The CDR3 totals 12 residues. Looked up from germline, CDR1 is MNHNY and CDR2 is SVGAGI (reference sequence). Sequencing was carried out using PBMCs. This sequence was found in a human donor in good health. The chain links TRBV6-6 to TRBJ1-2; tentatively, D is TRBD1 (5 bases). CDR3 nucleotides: TGTGCCAGCAGTGCAGGGATCTATGGCTACACCTTC. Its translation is CASSAGIYGYTF.